Below are 28 T cell receptor beta chains sequenced from a single sample in a study of molecular identifiers for immune sequencing clone quantification. A single record per CDR3 protein comes from TCRdb applying MiXCR to the PCR reads. The sample has fewer than 350,000 distinct CDR3 sequences; roughly 23% are singletons. Source material: naive CD8+ T cells from blood, with Jurkat cell RNA spiked in. Subset given: FACS-sorted CD8+CD4-CCR7+CD45RA+ naive T cells. These receptors were taken from a human donor in good health. Some libraries in this study had Jurkat cell RNA spiked in.

The table lists this clonotype with a few counts. The chain recombines TRBV11-1 with TRBJ2-3; 7 bases match TRBD2. V was pared by 6 bases and J by 5 bases, with 5 bases of the junction left unmatched. The CDR3 spans 13 residues. Germline values: CDR1 SGHAT, CDR2 FQDESV (reference sequence). The CDR3 loop is CASSNLAEDTQYF. The CDR3 DNA reads TGTGCCAGCAGTAACCTAGCGGAAGATACGCAGTATTTT.

This clonotype has a count of ten or more. V gene TRBV6-6 combines with J gene TRBJ1-5; D is unresolved. This CDR3 has 11 amino acids. Germline CDR1 MNHNY, CDR2 SVGAGI (reference sequence). V was shortened by 10 bases and J by 7 bases, with 11 bases between the two germline ends. DNA of the CDR3: TGTGCCACCTCCTCGGGGCAGCCCCAGCATTTT. Protein: CATSSGQPQHF.

This chain uses TRBV19 with TRBJ2-7; no firm D call. The CDR3 runs to 13 residues. The germline V and J ends were trimmed by 3 bases and 0 bases, with 6 bases remaining between them. CDR1 and CDR2 from the germline V gene are LNHDA and SQIVND (reference sequence). The CDR3 protein is CASSISPSYEQYF. The CDR3 DNA sequence: TGTGCCAGTAGTATTTCACCCTCCTACGAGCAGTACTTC.

This CDR3 is CASSRRQRVADTQYF. CDR3 bases: TGTGCCAGCAGCAGAAGGCAGCGAGTGGCGGATACGCAGTATTTT. The chain recombines TRBV13 with TRBJ2-3; D ambiguous. Germline V gene lookup returns CDR1 PRHDT and CDR2 FYEKMQ (reference sequence). V dropped 5 bases and J dropped 6 bases, with 18 bases sitting between them. The CDR3 is made up of 15 amino acids.

The gene calls are TRBV20-1 and TRBJ2-7; TRBD2 matches 10 bases. This CDR3 region has 15 residues. J lost 1 base, V lost 3 bases, and 6 bases had no gene match. CDR1 is DFQATT, CDR2 SNEGSKA, per germline (reference sequence). Here the CDR3 DNA reads TGCAGTGCTAGTACTAGCGGGAAGGGGTCCTACGAGCAGTACTTC. Protein sequence: CSASTSGKGSYEQYF.

The V gene is TRBV11-2, the J gene TRBJ2-2; TRBD2 matches 13 bases. Germline V gene sequence: CDR1 SGHAT, CDR2 FQNNGV. V dropped 6 bases and J dropped 4; count of bases not matched to a gene: 11. The CDR3 has 18 residues. This chain's CDR3 is CASSSRELAGGLTGELFF. The CDR3 bases are TGTGCCAGCAGTTCGAGAGAACTAGCGGGGGGGCTCACCGGGGAGCTGTTTTTT.

This clonotype was detected a few times. V is TRBV29-1 and J is TRBJ1-1, with D possibly TRBD1 on 6 matching bases. The V end lost 7 bases, the J end lost 10 bases, and 19 bases lay between the germline ends. The CDR3 covers 12 residues. Germline CDR1 is SQVTM and CDR2 is ANQGSEA. CDR3 residues: CSARNHKGGAFF. DNA for the CDR3: TGCAGCGCCCGAAATCATAAGGGGGGAGCTTTCTTT. Full variable domain (remainder filled in from reference TRBV29-1 and TRBJ1-1): SAVISQKPSRDICQRGTSLTIQCQVDSQVTMMFWYRQQPGQSLTLIATANQGSEATYESGFVIDKFPISRPNLTFSTLTVSNMSPEDSSIYLCSARNHKGGAFFGQGTRLTVV.

Ten or more counts support this clonotype. V is TRBV29-1 and J is TRBJ2-3; possible D gene TRBD2, 6 bases. Germline loops: CDR1 SQVTM, CDR2 ANQGSEA. The CDR3 is 16 amino acids. The V and J ends lost 3 bases and 2 bases respectively, with 18 bases between them. CDR3 nucleotides: TGCAGCGTTGACTTTCTGGCGACTAGAGCCACAGATACGCAGTATTTT. Protein product: CSVDFLATRATDTQYF.

This chain links TRBV6-6 with TRBJ2-5; the match to TRBD2 covers 7 bases. Trimming cost V 2 bases and J 2 bases; bases outside gene matches: 11. Germline CDR1 MNHNY, CDR2 SVGAGI (reference sequence). CDR3 length: 17 residues. The CDR3 DNA sequence: TGTGCCAGCAGTTACCCCGGTGGCGGGGAGGGACAAGAGACCCAGTACTTC. It translates to CASSYPGGGEGQETQYF.

The chain joins TRBV7-2 to TRBJ1-5; D uncertain. CDR3 length equals 18 residues. Germline CDR1 and CDR2: SGHTA and FQGNSA. V was cut by 2 bases and J by 4 bases, with 21 bases left in between. Written as DNA, the CDR3 is TGTGCCAGCAGCTTAAGTGTTGCACGAGGGCAGATTAATCAGCCCCAGCATTTT. Its translation is CASSLSVARGQINQPQHF.

This clonotype was seen ten or more times. The V gene is TRBV7-2, the J gene TRBJ2-3; D is undetermined. V was cut by 11 bases and J by 2 bases, with 11 bases left in between. CDR1 and CDR2 (germline): SGHTA, FQGNSA. This CDR3 region has 12 residues. The CDR3 sequence is CAAGIATDTQYF. The CDR3, as DNA: TGTGCCGCTGGGATAGCCACAGATACGCAGTATTTT.

There are many counts of this clonotype. V gene TRBV29-1 combines with J gene TRBJ1-3; D uncertain. The germline V gene encodes CDR1 SQVTM and CDR2 ANQGSEA. This CDR3 contains 11 residues. V shed 4 bases and J shed 3 bases, with 4 bases lying between them. The CDR3 loop is CSVGVGNTIYF. CDR3 nucleotides: TGCAGCGTTGGAGTTGGAAACACCATATATTTT.

This clonotype was counted at least ten times. The V call is TRBV5-4, the J call TRBJ2-3; 11 bases agree with TRBD2. Germline CDR1 and CDR2: SGHNT and YYREEE (reference sequence). Trimming removed 2 bases from V and 3 bases from J; junction bases left unmatched: 14. This CDR3 region has 19 residues. CDR3 protein: CASSFSLAGGRGQTDTQYF. CDR3 sequence (DNA): TGTGCCAGCAGCTTCTCTCTAGCGGGAGGCCGCGGCCAGACAGATACGCAGTATTTT.

V usage is TRBV27 and J usage is TRBJ2-3; 8 nucleotides match TRBD2. Germline CDR1 and CDR2: MNHEY and SMNVEV (reference sequence). The CDR3 runs to 15 residues. Trimming at V came to 5 bases and at J to 1 base, leaving 5 bases not matched to a gene. CDR3 sequence (DNA): TGTGCCAGCAGTCTTCTAGCGGGTCGCACAGATACGCAGTATTTT. It specifies CASSLLAGRTDTQYF.

V is TRBV6-2 or TRBV6-3 and J is TRBJ1-5; D is ambiguous. Germline V gene data show CDR1 as MNHEY and CDR2 as SVGEGT. V was pared by 2 bases and J by 1 base, with 9 bases between. The CDR3 extends over 15 amino acids. The CDR3 bases are TGTGCCAGCAGTTACCGAGGAGGAAGCAATCAGCCCCAGCATTTT. This encodes CASSYRGGSNQPQHF.

This clonotype was counted ten times or more. The chain joins TRBV5-1 to TRBJ2-2; 7 nucleotides align to TRBD2. This CDR3 has 17 residues. From germline, CDR1 is SGHRS and CDR2 YFSETQ. J gave up 0 bases and V 1 base, and 6 bases lay outside the gene matches. The CDR3 loop reads CASSLSTGGANTGELFF. In nucleotides, the CDR3 is TGCGCCAGCAGCTTGTCGACGGGAGGAGCGAACACCGGGGAGCTGTTTTTT.

This clonotype was detected only once. It may be a read error: a sequence one base away is much more abundant. Lacking the conserved final phenylalanine or tryptophan, this CDR3 likely reflects a read error. The rearrangement uses TRBV30 and TRBJ2-7, with D possibly being TRBD1 (6 bases). This CDR3 region has 12 residues. CDR1 is GTSNPN and CDR2 is SVGIG in the germline V gene (reference sequence). Trimming took 2 bases from V and 5 from J, leaving 10 bases between them. The CDR3 DNA follows: TGTGCCTGGAGTCCCACAGGGAACGAGCAGTACCTC. This gives the protein CAWSPTGNEQYL.

The V and J genes are TRBV3-1 and TRBJ2-4, with 7 bases aligning to TRBD2. There are 17 residues in the CDR3. After removal of 1 base from V and 0 bases from J, the junction contained 6 bases not matched to a gene. Germline V CDR1 and CDR2: LGHDT, YNNKEL (reference sequence). The CDR3 here is CASSQVGEGLAKNIQYF. CDR3 DNA: TGTGCCAGCAGCCAAGTGGGGGAGGGATTAGCCAAAAACATTCAGTACTTC. Drawing the rest from reference TRBV3-1 and TRBJ2-4, the complete variable domain is DTAVSQTPKYLVTQMGNDKSIKCEQNLGHDTMYWYKQDSKKFLKIMFSYNNKELIINETVPNRFSPKSPDKAHLNLHINSLELGDSAVYFCASSQVGEGLAKNIQYFGAGTRLSVL.

For this clonotype: The final CDR3 position lacks the conserved phenylalanine or tryptophan, pointing to a likely read error. The rearrangement uses TRBV6-2 or TRBV6-3 and TRBJ1-1; D ambiguous. Trimming took off 2 bases at V and 2 bases at J, with 15 bases between the two ends. This CDR3 region has 16 residues. Germline V CDR1 and CDR2: MNHEY, SVGEGT. The DNA of the CDR3 is TGTGCCAGCAGTTACAACGTACCTCTCGGAAACACTGAAGCTTTCCTT. It is translated as CASSYNVPLGNTEAFL.

This clonotype was recorded many times. V is TRBV12-3 or TRBV12-4 and J is TRBJ1-2, with D possibly TRBD1 on 5 matching bases. V gave up 6 bases and J gave up 5 bases, with 13 bases separating them. This CDR3 region has 13 residues. In DNA, the CDR3 is TGTGCCAGCAGCCCGGGAGGGACTTATGGCTACACCTTC. It encodes CASSPGGTYGYTF.

This clonotype was observed a few times. The V and J genes are TRBV20-1 and TRBJ1-6; 9 positions agree with TRBD1. Trimming took 3 bases from V and 9 from J; bases not matched to a gene: 3. Germline V lookup: CDR1 DFQATT, CDR2 SNEGSKA (reference sequence). This CDR3 contains 13 residues. The CDR3 spells CSARDRGGSPLHF. The CDR3 region has the DNA TGCAGTGCTAGGGACAGGGGTGGTTCACCCCTCCACTTT.

This clonotype was counted only a few times. The V and J genes are TRBV7-9 and TRBJ1-1; possibly TRBD1 for D (6 bases). Germline CDR1 is SEHNR and CDR2 is FQNEAQ (reference sequence). The CDR3 covers 13 residues. V gave up 5 bases and J gave up 8 bases, with 15 bases separating them. CDR3: CASSQEGGREAFF. CDR3 nucleotide sequence: TGTGCCAGCAGCCAAGAGGGGGGGCGAGAAGCTTTCTTT.

The chain recombines TRBV3-1 with TRBJ2-7; D is perhaps TRBD2 (7 bases). Trimming stripped 5 bases from V and 4 bases from J, with 15 bases between. CDR1 is LGHDT and CDR2 is YNNKEL in the germline V gene (reference sequence). The CDR3 runs to 14 residues. CDR3 region: CASSTGGHGYEQYF. CDR3 coding DNA: TGTGCCAGCAGCACCGGGGGGCATGGATACGAGCAGTACTTC.

About this clonotype: Compared with germline, one end of the junction differs, possibly owing to a read error. This chain joins TRBV4-2 and TRBJ2-3; D is possibly TRBD2 (5 bases). Germline CDR1 LGHNA, CDR2 YNFKEQ. This CDR3 has 14 amino acids. This chain's CDR3 is CVSSLEGGPDTQYF. The CDR3 region has the DNA TGTGTCAGCAGCCTTGAGGGCGGCCCAGATACGCAGTATTTT.

Comment on this clonotype: One end of the junction varies from germline; a read error may be responsible. The chain carries TRBV5-1 and TRBJ2-5, with D tentatively TRBD1 (6 bases). This CDR3 region has 18 residues. Germline CDR1 reads SGHRS; CDR2 reads YFSETQ. CDR3 protein: CARSSPKRDTSHQETQYF. CDR3 DNA sequence: TGCGCCCGCAGCTCCCCAAAACGGGACACCAGTCACCAAGAGACCCAGTACTTC. Complete variable domain (other parts from reference TRBV5-1 and TRBJ2-5): KAGVTQTPRYLIKTRGQQVTLSCSPISGHRSVSWYQQTPGQGLQFLFEYFSETQRNKGNFPGRFSGRQFSNSRSEMNVSTLELGDSALYLCARSSPKRDTSHQETQYFGPGTRLLVL.

As for this clonotype: The CDR3 carries no conserved terminal phenylalanine or tryptophan, so it likely arises from a read error. The rearrangement uses TRBV7-9 and TRBJ2-3; D not certain. Trimming left V 0 bases short and J 0 bases short, with 7 bases between. There are 15 residues in the CDR3. Germline CDR1 is SEHNR and CDR2 is FQNEAQ (reference sequence). Here the CDR3 DNA reads TGTGCCAGCAGCTTAGCCTCAGTGAGCACAGATACGCAGTATTCT. This codes for CASSLASVSTDTQYS.

This clonotype was observed once. A much larger clone differs by one base, so this may be a read error. V is TRBV11-2 and J is TRBJ2-1; possible D gene TRBD2, 7 bases. Germline V gene data show CDR1 as SGHAT and CDR2 as FQNNGV. This CDR3 comprises 17 residues. V dropped 2 bases and J dropped 5 bases, with 19 bases sitting between them. The CDR3 DNA reads TGTGCCAGCAGCTTATTGGGGGGGCAGCTTGCCAACAATGAGCAGTTCTTC. Its translation: CASSLLGGQLANNEQFF. Variable domain in full (rest from reference TRBV11-2 and TRBJ2-1): EAGVAQSPRYKIIEKRQSVAFWCNPISGHATLYWYQQILGQGPKLLIQFQNNGVVDDSQLPKDRFSAERLKGVDSTLKIQPAKLEDSAVYLCASSLLGGQLANNEQFFGPGTRLTVL.

This sequence joins TRBV28 and TRBJ1-2; D ambiguous. The germline gives CDR1 MDHEN, CDR2 SYDVKM. Trimming took 3 bases from V and 9 from J, leaving 14 bases between them. The CDR3 sequence is 13 residues long. The CDR3 sequence is CASSFSRSNRYTF. The CDR3 DNA sequence: TGTGCCAGCAGTTTCAGCCGATCGAATCGCTACACCTTC.